This T cell receptor (beta chain) stems from a study of T cell responses to AZD1222 COVID-19 vaccine. Broader study findings: Elevations in Spike-specific TCR breadth and depth followed administration of two AZD1222 doses. Spike-wide vaccine-associated CD4 TCRs dominated at 160-218 and 743-854.

Libraries were prepared by immunoSEQ multiplex PCR; TCRdb keeps only in-frame clonotypes and omits some of them. Of under 150,000 clones listed, about nine tenths are singletons. Comments on this clone: Its antigen is unidentified.

The CDR3 has 14 residues. Trimming removed 4 bases at V and 1 base at J, with 11 bases between. Germline lookup yields CDR1 SGHKS and CDR2 YYEKEE (reference sequence). The origin of this receptor is an adult who received the AZD1222 COVID-19 vaccine. The chain has TRBV5-5 and TRBJ2-5, with D uncertain. The material was peripheral blood, obtained 28 days after the second AZD1222 dose. This CDR3 reads CASSQVGIQETQYF. The CDR3 DNA sequence: TGTGCCAGCAGCCAGGTGGGGATCCAAGAGACCCAGTACTTC.